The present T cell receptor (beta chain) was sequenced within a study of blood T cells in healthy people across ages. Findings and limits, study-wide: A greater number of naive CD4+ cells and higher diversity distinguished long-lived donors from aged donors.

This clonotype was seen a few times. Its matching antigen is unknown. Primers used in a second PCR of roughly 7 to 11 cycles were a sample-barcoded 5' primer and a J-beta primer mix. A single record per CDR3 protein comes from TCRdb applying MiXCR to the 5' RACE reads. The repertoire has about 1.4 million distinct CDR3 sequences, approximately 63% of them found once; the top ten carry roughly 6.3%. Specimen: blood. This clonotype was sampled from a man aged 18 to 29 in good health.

In nucleotides, the CDR3 is TGTGCCAGCAGGTATCAAATGAGCAGGCTAGACACTGAAGCTTTCTTT. Translated: CASRYQMSRLDTEAFF. V is TRBV12-3 or TRBV12-4 and J is TRBJ1-1; D remains unclear. The CDR3 has 16 amino acids. V was clipped by 6 bases and J by 3 bases, with 20 bases between them.